A selection of T cell receptor beta chains follows, all from one sample in a study of CD8 T cells in Susac syndrome. TCRdb recomputed calls from the immunoSEQ multiplex PCR reads with MiXCR, one row per CDR3 protein. The table shows nearly 200,000 distinct CDR3 sequences, with about 95% occurring only once. Sequenced material: CD4+ T cells from PBMCs. These receptors all stem from a human donor with multiple sclerosis. The CDR3 runs from the conserved cysteine through the conserved F or W. Each record gives: CDR3 protein, CDR3 DNA, D gene, J gene, V gene. D genes are given only for firm matches.

cdr3_aa: CASSLLLGLTSPTVQFF; cdr3_nt: TGTGCCAGCAGTTTACTCTTGGGTTTAACCTCCCCAACAGTGCAGTTCTTC; d_call: .; j_call: TRBJ2-1; v_call: TRBV27
cdr3_aa: CASSTERQGTEAFF; cdr3_nt: TGCGCCAGCAGCACGGAGCGACAGGGTACTGAAGCTTTCTTT; d_call: TRBD1; j_call: TRBJ1-1; v_call: TRBV5-1
cdr3_aa: CATSDFRGTEQFF; cdr3_nt: TGTGCCACCAGTGATTTCAGGGGGACTGAGCAGTTCTTC; d_call: TRBD1; j_call: TRBJ2-1; v_call: TRBV24-1
cdr3_aa: CASSRSSPSQGAYEQYF; cdr3_nt: TGCGCCAGCAGCCGGTCCTCACCCAGCCAGGGGGCTTACGAGCAGTACTTC; d_call: TRBD1; j_call: TRBJ2-7; v_call: TRBV5-1
cdr3_aa: CATSDEQGERGSQHF; cdr3_nt: TGTGCCACCAGTGATGAACAGGGCGAGAGGGGGTCCCAGCATTTT; d_call: .; j_call: TRBJ1-5; v_call: TRBV24-1
cdr3_aa: CASSYSPAGQYEQYF; cdr3_nt: TGTGCCAGCAGTTACTCTCCAGCGGGGCAGTACGAGCAGTACTTC; d_call: TRBD2; j_call: TRBJ2-7; v_call: TRBV6-2/TRBV6-3
cdr3_aa: CSAWWRASTDTQYF; cdr3_nt: TGCAGCGCCTGGTGGAGGGCTAGCACAGATACGCAGTATTTT; d_call: .; j_call: TRBJ2-3; v_call: TRBV29-1
cdr3_aa: CSAIGTGGREQYF; cdr3_nt: TGCAGTGCCATCGGGACAGGGGGAAGGGAGCAGTACTTC; d_call: TRBD1; j_call: TRBJ2-7; v_call: TRBV20-1
cdr3_aa: CSASRQGAEKLFF; cdr3_nt: TGCAGTGCTAGTCGACAGGGTGCTGAAAAACTGTTTTTT; d_call: TRBD1; j_call: TRBJ1-4; v_call: TRBV20-1
cdr3_aa: CASSFLTGTGRETQYF; cdr3_nt: TGTGCCAGCAGTTTCCTAACCGGGACAGGGAGGGAGACCCAGTACTTC; d_call: TRBD1; j_call: TRBJ2-5; v_call: TRBV27
cdr3_aa: CASRQRSAGDEPQHF; cdr3_nt: TGTGCCAGCAGGCAAAGGTCGGCCGGGGATGAGCCCCAGCATTTT; d_call: .; j_call: TRBJ1-5; v_call: TRBV2
cdr3_aa: CASSVAAGNGYTF; cdr3_nt: TGTGCCAGCAGCGTAGCGGCGGGGAATGGCTACACCTTC; d_call: .; j_call: TRBJ1-2; v_call: TRBV9
cdr3_aa: CASSLGSGRETRYEQYF; cdr3_nt: TGTGCCAGCAGCTTGGGGAGCGGGAGGGAAACTCGATACGAGCAGTACTTC; d_call: TRBD2; j_call: TRBJ2-7; v_call: TRBV7-9
cdr3_aa: CAWSVYGQGDEQFF; cdr3_nt: TGTGCCTGGAGTGTATATGGACAGGGCGATGAGCAGTTCTTC; d_call: TRBD1; j_call: TRBJ2-1; v_call: TRBV30
cdr3_aa: CSATLGLAGSQYF; cdr3_nt: TGCAGTGCTACGTTAGGGCTAGCGGGATCGCAGTACTTC; d_call: TRBD2; j_call: TRBJ2-7; v_call: TRBV20-1
cdr3_aa: CAWTQGFHGYTF; cdr3_nt: TGTGCCTGGACCCAGGGTTTCCATGGCTACACCTTC; d_call: .; j_call: TRBJ1-2; v_call: TRBV30